These 30 T cell receptor beta chains came from one sample sequenced in a study of technical replicates of blood from a handful of donors. Repertoires were generated with immunoSEQ multiplex PCR, while TCRdb's copy carries only in-frame clones and drops some. The sample carries 75,000 to 100,000 clones, 95% recorded once. Specimen: T cells isolated from PBMCs. Every receptor here comes from a human donor in good health.

J is TRBJ2-7 and V is TRBV2; D is perhaps TRBD2 (6 bases). Trimming took off 6 bases at V and 4 bases at J, with 10 bases between the two ends. This CDR3 contains 12 residues. The germline gives CDR1 SNHLY, CDR2 FYNNEI. The CDR3 protein is CASSRERYEQYF. CDR3 coding DNA: TGTGCCAGCAGCCGGGAGCGGTACGAGCAGTACTTC.

CDR3 sequence (DNA): TGTGCCAGCAGCTTACAGGGAAAACTGTTTTTT. It yields the protein CASSLQGKLFF. This chain links TRBV7-9 with TRBJ1-4; tentatively, D is TRBD1 (5 bases). In germline, CDR1 is SEHNR, CDR2 FQNEAQ (reference sequence). The CDR3 covers 11 residues. The V end was cut by 2 bases, the J end by 10 bases, with 5 bases between. Full variable domain (rest looked up from reference TRBV7-9 and TRBJ1-4): DTGVSQNPRHKITKRGQNVTFRCDPISEHNRLYWYRQTLGQGPEFLTYFQNEAQLEKSRLLSDRFSAERPKGSFSTLEIQRTEQGDSAMYLCASSLQGKLFFGSGTQLSVL.

This clone was seen only once. The CDR3 sequence is CASSSLAGGGQETQYF. CDR3 in DNA: TGTGCCAGCAGCTCATTAGCGGGAGGGGGACAAGAGACCCAGTACTTC. The rearrangement links TRBV5-4 to TRBJ2-5, with TRBD2 identical over 11 bases. V lost 3 bases to trimming and J lost 2 bases; unmatched junction nucleotides: 6. This CDR3 has 16 amino acids. Germline lookup yields CDR1 SGHNT and CDR2 YYREEE (reference sequence).

Here the CDR3 reads CASSENPGTGGEQFF. For the CDR3, the DNA is TGCGCCAGCAGTGAGAACCCAGGGACGGGGGGTGAGCAGTTCTTC. The chain employs TRBV10-1 and TRBJ2-1; the match to TRBD2 covers 7 bases. Germline V gene sequence: CDR1 WNHNN, CDR2 SYGVQD (reference sequence). Losses at the gene ends were 2 bases for V and 9 bases for J; bases not matched to a gene: 10. The CDR3 extends over 15 amino acids.

V and J are TRBV14 and TRBJ1-1, with D maybe TRBD1 (5 bases). This CDR3 has 13 residues. Trimming removed 4 bases at V and 4 bases at J, with 10 bases between. CDR1 is SGHDN, CDR2 FVKESK, per germline. CDR3 coding DNA: TGTGCCAGCAGCCTTTGGGGGGGCACTGAAGCTTTCTTT. Amino acids: CASSLWGGTEAFF.

The chain carries TRBV11-2 and TRBJ2-7; no definite D call. The V end lost 1 base, the J end lost 2 bases, and 6 bases lay between the germline ends. The CDR3 extends over 13 amino acids. Germline CDR1 is SGHAT and CDR2 is FQNNGV. The CDR3 DNA reads TGTGCCAGCAGCTTAGGCACAACCTACGAGCAGTACTTC. It yields the protein CASSLGTTYEQYF.

J is TRBJ1-2 and V is TRBV7-2, with 12 bases fitting TRBD1. The germline CDR1 and CDR2 sequences are SGHTA and FQGNSA. Trimming took 8 bases from V and 6 from J; bases not matched to a gene: 10. The CDR3 totals 15 residues. CDR3 residues: CASSVFGTGGHGYTF. The CDR3 DNA follows: TGTGCCAGCTCTGTATTCGGGACAGGGGGCCATGGCTACACCTTC.

The chain couples TRBV11-3 to TRBJ1-1, with D perhaps matching TRBD1 (6 bases). V lost 5 bases to trimming and J lost 0 bases, with 22 bases between them. This CDR3 is 18 amino acids long. Germline CDR1 is SGHNT and CDR2 is YENEEA. The CDR3 here is CASSRGAGNIGMNTEAFF. CDR3 nucleotide sequence: TGTGCCAGCAGCCGGGGGGCAGGGAACATTGGAATGAACACTGAAGCTTTCTTT. The variable domain in full, with the rest retrieved from reference TRBV11-3 and TRBJ1-1, is EAGVVQSPRYKIIEKKQPVAFWCNPISGHNTLYWYLQNLGQGPELLIRYENEEAVDDSQLPKDRFSAERLKGVDSTLKIQPAELGDSAVYLCASSRGAGNIGMNTEAFFGQGTRLTVV.

This chain joins TRBV14 and TRBJ2-5, with D possibly matching TRBD2 (7 bases). This CDR3 is built from 15 residues. V was shortened by 1 base and J by 4 bases, with 13 bases between the two germline ends. Germline V lookup: CDR1 SGHDN, CDR2 FVKESK. This CDR3 reads CASSQGSGGRETQYF. The CDR3 bases are TGTGCCAGCAGCCAAGGTTCCGGGGGGCGAGAGACCCAGTACTTC.

The V call is TRBV6-1, the J call TRBJ2-3; 11 bases agree with TRBD2. Germline CDR1 and CDR2: MNHNS and SASEGT. There are 15 residues in the CDR3. V lost 8 bases and J lost 2; bases outside the gene matches: 6. DNA for the CDR3: TGTGCCAGCGTGAGGACTAGCGGGTACACAGATACGCAGTATTTT. It codes for CASVRTSGYTDTQYF.

V gene TRBV4-1 combines with J gene TRBJ2-7, with D possibly matching TRBD2 (5 bases). This CDR3 has 14 residues. V was shortened by 5 bases and J by 3 bases, with 14 bases between the two germline ends. Germline-derived CDR1 and CDR2 are MGHRA and YSYEKL. Here the CDR3 DNA reads TGCGCCAGCAGCGAGTCCAGCGGTAACTACGAGCAGTACTTC. Protein: CASSESSGNYEQYF.

This clone was seen just once. V and J are TRBV11-2 and TRBJ2-1, with D possibly being TRBD2 (5 bases). The CDR3 sequence is 15 residues long. Looked up from germline, CDR1 is SGHAT and CDR2 is FQNNGV. The V gene lost 5 bases and the J gene lost 7 bases, with 18 bases spanning the gap. This CDR3 is CASSPTGGRTNEQFF. In DNA form, the CDR3 reads TGTGCCAGCAGCCCCACCGGAGGACGTACAAATGAGCAGTTCTTC.

The chain carries TRBV30 and TRBJ2-1; 8 positions match TRBD2. Trimming removed 1 base from V and 4 bases from J; junction bases left unmatched: 6. The germline V gene has CDR1 GTSNPN and CDR2 SVGIG (reference sequence). This CDR3 region has 15 residues. For the CDR3, the DNA is TGTGCCTGGAGTGGGCTAGCGGGCGGATACAATGAGCAGTTCTTC. Protein: CAWSGLAGGYNEQFF.

The J gene is TRBJ2-6, the V gene TRBV6-1; unclear D gene. CDR3 length equals 14 residues. Germline V gene data show CDR1 as MNHNS and CDR2 as SASEGT. V was shortened by 8 bases and J by 0 bases, with 8 bases between the two germline ends. CDR3 region: CASATASGANVLTF. The CDR3 DNA follows: TGTGCCAGCGCGACTGCCTCTGGGGCCAACGTCCTGACTTTC.

The chain carries TRBV30 and TRBJ1-1; no firm D call. Trimming shortened V by 8 bases and J by 11 bases, and 18 bases separated the two germline ends. CDR3 length: 11 residues. The germline V gene has CDR1 GTSNPN and CDR2 SVGIG (reference sequence). The CDR3 spells CAGESPYGAFF. The CDR3, as DNA: TGTGCCGGGGAGAGCCCTTACGGGGCTTTCTTT.

The V call is TRBV5-4, the J call TRBJ1-1; 8 bases agree with TRBD1. With V trimmed by 0 bases and J by 8 bases, 3 bases remained unmatched. CDR1 is SGHNT, CDR2 YYREEE, per germline (reference sequence). CDR3 size: 13 residues. CDR3 sequence (DNA): TGTGCCAGCAGCTTGGGGGGGACAGGCGAAGCTTTCTTT. Its protein is CASSLGGTGEAFF.

The V gene is TRBV29-1, the J gene TRBJ1-1, with 7 bases lining up with TRBD1. The CDR3 runs to 13 residues. The germline V gene has CDR1 SQVTM and CDR2 ANQGSEA. J was trimmed by 1 base and V by 1 base; bases with no gene match: 0. The CDR3 spells CSVEGDRNTEAFF. Here the CDR3 DNA reads TGCAGCGTTGAAGGGGACAGGAACACTGAAGCTTTCTTT.

The rearrangement links TRBV5-4 to TRBJ2-3; D not certain. The CDR3 has 16 amino acids. V lost 0 bases to trimming and J lost 1 base, with 12 bases between them. In germline, CDR1 is SGHNT, CDR2 YYREEE (reference sequence). The CDR3: CASSLARGRRTDTQYF. The CDR3 bases are TGTGCCAGCAGCTTGGCTCGAGGAAGACGCACAGATACGCAGTATTTT.

The chain carries TRBV11-2 and TRBJ1-1, with TRBD1 matching over 10 bases. CDR3 length equals 18 residues. V dropped 3 bases and J dropped 5; count of bases not matched to a gene: 15. CDR1 is SGHAT and CDR2 is FQNNGV in the germline V gene. The CDR3 loop is CASSFRRQGARSATEAFF. DNA for the CDR3: TGTGCCAGCAGCTTTCGTAGACAGGGGGCCCGTAGCGCGACTGAAGCTTTCTTT.

The chain combines TRBV9 with TRBJ2-2, with 7 bases lining up with TRBD1. The germline gives CDR1 SGDLS, CDR2 YYNGEE. The CDR3 runs to 17 residues. V shed 0 bases, J shed 6 bases, and the junction held 11 bases outside the gene matches. The CDR3 nucleotides are TGTGCCAGCAGCGTAGCTACCCGGGACAGCCTTGCCGGGGAGCTGTTTTTT. Protein: CASSVATRDSLAGELFF.

V is TRBV6-1 and J is TRBJ2-1; 7 nucleotides align to TRBD1. Germline V gene lookup returns CDR1 MNHNS and CDR2 SASEGT. This CDR3 contains 13 residues. V shed 8 bases, J shed 1 base, and the junction held 2 bases outside the gene matches. The CDR3 DNA reads TGTGCCAGCGACAGGGAGTCCTACAATGAGCAGTTCTTC. Translation: CASDRESYNEQFF.

This clone is a singleton in its sample. The chain carries TRBV30 and TRBJ2-2; the match to TRBD2 covers 7 bases. J was trimmed by 6 bases and V by 0 bases; bases with no gene match: 1. This CDR3 is 13 amino acids long. Germline values: CDR1 GTSNPN, CDR2 SVGIG (reference sequence). The CDR3 protein is CAWSVREAGELFF. For the CDR3, the DNA is TGTGCCTGGAGTGTACGGGAGGCCGGGGAGCTGTTTTTT.

This chain connects TRBV28 to TRBJ1-4; 7 positions match TRBD1. The CDR3 has 16 amino acids. Unmatched junction bases numbered 15, after V lost 7 bases and J lost 7 bases. CDR1 is MDHEN, CDR2 SYDVKM, per germline. CDR3 nucleotides: TGTGCCAGCAACGACCTGAGACAGGGATCAATTGAAAAACTGTTTTTT. Its translation: CASNDLRQGSIEKLFF.

The V call is TRBV5-4, the J call TRBJ1-3; D gene unclear. Germline V gives CDR1 SGHNT, CDR2 YYREEE (reference sequence). The CDR3 consists of 15 residues. V lost 0 bases, J lost 2 bases, and 9 bases lay in between. The CDR3 DNA reads TGTGCCAGCAGCTTGGACTCTTCTACTGGAAACACCATATATTTT. Residues: CASSLDSSTGNTIYF. Looking up the rest from reference TRBV5-4 and TRBJ1-3 gives the full variable domain: ETGVTQSPTHLIKTRGQQVTLRCSSQSGHNTVSWYQQALGQGPQFIFQYYREEENGRGNFPPRFSGLQFPNYSSELNVNALELDDSALYLCASSLDSSTGNTIYFGEGSWLTVV.

The chain combines TRBV2 with TRBJ1-5, with TRBD1 matching 7 bases. The V gene end was trimmed by 1 base and the J gene end by 6 bases; junction bases not matched to a gene: 6. The CDR3 is 15 residues long. Germline values: CDR1 SNHLY, CDR2 FYNNEI. For the CDR3, the DNA is TGTGCCAGCAGTGAAGGACAGGGTAGGAGTCAGCCCCAGCATTTT. This sequence encodes CASSEGQGRSQPQHF.

The V gene is TRBV7-4, the J gene TRBJ1-5; the match to TRBD1 covers 7 bases. Trimming took 6 bases from V and 0 from J; bases not matched to a gene: 17. This CDR3 has 19 amino acids. Germline V lookup: CDR1 SGHVT, CDR2 SQSDAQ. CDR3 in DNA: TGTGCCAGCAGACGACGTGGGACAGCAAACCAGAATAGCAATCAGCCCCAGCATTTT. This encodes CASRRRGTANQNSNQPQHF.

The gene calls are TRBV5-4 and TRBJ2-3, with D possibly TRBD2 on 5 matching bases. Trimming left V 4 bases short and J 0 bases short, with 12 bases between. The CDR3 is 15 residues long. Germline V gene data show CDR1 as SGHNT and CDR2 as YYREEE (reference sequence). CDR3 protein: CASSAGWGSTDTQYF. In DNA, the CDR3 is TGTGCCAGCAGCGCGGGCTGGGGAAGCACAGATACGCAGTATTTT.

This sequence joins TRBV15 and TRBJ2-1; 13 bases are shared with TRBD2. The CDR3 runs 17 residues. Germline V lookup: CDR1 LNHNV, CDR2 YYDKDF (reference sequence). The V gene end was trimmed by 5 bases and the J gene end by 0 bases; junction bases not matched to a gene: 4. The DNA of the CDR3 is TGTGCCACCAGCCGTCGACTAGCGGGGGGCTCCTACAATGAGCAGTTCTTC. Translated, it gives CATSRRLAGGSYNEQFF.

This sequence joins TRBV6-1 and TRBJ1-2, with no clear D. The length of the CDR3 is 15 residues. Trimming stripped 6 bases from V and 3 bases from J, with 17 bases between. CDR1 and CDR2 from the germline V gene are MNHNS and SASEGT. CDR3 in DNA: TGTGCCAGCAGGGTCGGCGGCCCTACTTACTATGGCTACACCTTC. Its protein is CASRVGGPTYYGYTF.

The rearrangement links TRBV5-4 to TRBJ2-7; 9 bases agree with TRBD2. This CDR3 region has 15 residues. In germline, CDR1 is SGHNT, CDR2 YYREEE (reference sequence). J lost 3 bases, V lost 4 bases, and 8 bases had no gene match. CDR3 DNA: TGTGCCAGCAGCCGTAAGGTACTAGCGGGCTACGAGCAGTACTTC. The encoded protein is CASSRKVLAGYEQYF.